What follows are 6 T cell receptor beta chains derived from one specimen sequenced in a study of cytomegalovirus exposure and HLA in healthy donors. PCR used 60 Vbeta primers and 13 Jbeta primers. Sequencing was performed with immunoSEQ multiplex PCR; in TCRdb, only in-frame clones are kept and a portion is missing. The table records about 150,000 clones, roughly three quarters of them present only once. Sequenced material: PBMCs. The receptors were sampled from a man aged 25-40 years in good health and CMV-seronegative.

This chain links TRBV10-3 with TRBJ1-2, with 7 bases identical to TRBD1. V lost 7 bases and J lost 1; bases outside the gene matches: 6. The CDR3 has 14 residues. CDR1 is ENHRY and CDR2 is SYGVKD in the germline V gene. CDR3 in amino acids: CAITGTEHNYGYTF. The CDR3 bases are TGTGCCATCACCGGGACAGAACATAACTATGGCTACACCTTC.

A note on this clone: The sample carries other DNA sequences with the same CDR3. V is TRBV5-4 and J is TRBJ2-7, with TRBD2 matching over 7 bases. The CDR3 length is 14 residues. V lost 0 bases to trimming and J lost 1 base; unmatched junction nucleotides: 1. CDR1 SGHNT and CDR2 YYREEE come from the germline V gene (reference sequence). The CDR3 loop is CASSLGLASYEQYF. CDR3 in DNA: TGTGCCAGCAGCTTGGGACTAGCTTCCTACGAGCAGTACTTC.

The V call is TRBV19, the J call TRBJ1-5; no firm D call. The V and J ends lost 1 base and 2 bases respectively, with 9 bases between them. CDR3 length equals 15 residues. CDR1 LNHDA and CDR2 SQIVND come from the germline V gene (reference sequence). The CDR3 region has the DNA TGTGCCAGTAGTATAGCCTTCCCCCGCAATCAGCCCCAGCATTTT. This encodes CASSIAFPRNQPQHF.

The chain has TRBV19 and TRBJ2-7; 7 bases are a match to TRBD1. The CDR3 spans 12 residues. CDR1 is LNHDA and CDR2 is SQIVND in the germline V gene (reference sequence). The junction had 3 bases not matched to a gene; V was cut back by 4 bases and J by 6 bases. The CDR3 DNA reads as TGTGCCAGTAGTACTTCAGGGGGCGAGCAGTACTTC. Translating it yields CASSTSGGEQYF. The variable domain in full, with the rest retrieved from reference TRBV19 and TRBJ2-7, is DGGITQSPKYLFRKEGQNVTLSCEQNLNHDAMYWYRQDPGQGLRLIYYSQIVNDFQKGDIAEGYSVSREKKESFPLTVTSAQKNPTAFYLCASSTSGGEQYFGPGTRLTVT.

The chain recombines TRBV5-1 with TRBJ2-1; possible D gene TRBD1, 6 bases. CDR3 size: 14 residues. Trimming removed 5 bases from V and 5 bases from J, with 14 bases in between. Germline V gives CDR1 SGHRS, CDR2 YFSETQ. Here the CDR3 DNA reads TGCGCCAGCAGGAAAGACAGGCCAGACAATGAGCAGTTCTTC. This codes for CASRKDRPDNEQFF. The full variable domain, with the rest looked up from reference TRBV5-1 and TRBJ2-1, is KAGVTQTPRYLIKTRGQQVTLSCSPISGHRSVSWYQQTPGQGLQFLFEYFSETQRNKGNFPGRFSGRQFSNSRSEMNVSTLELGDSALYLCASRKDRPDNEQFFGPGTRLTVL.

The chain combines TRBV19 with TRBJ2-3; 8 nucleotides agree with TRBD2. The junction had 2 bases not matched to a gene; V was cut back by 4 bases and J by 2 bases. The CDR3 is 14 residues long. Germline V lookup: CDR1 LNHDA, CDR2 SQIVND (reference sequence). The CDR3 spells CASSKRELTDTQYF. The CDR3 nucleotides are TGTGCCAGTAGTAAGCGGGAGCTCACAGATACGCAGTATTTT.